The clone carrying this TCR beta chain was detected only a few times. Antigen: not known. This sample is drawn from a study of response to subunit inactivated influenza vaccine. TCRdb reanalysed the RT-PCR reads using MiXCR and keeps one entry per CDR3 protein. The sample includes about 190,000 distinct CDR3 sequences, roughly 14% seen only once; the top ten take about a quarter. Findings and caveats of the study: The authors proposed limited new T cell recruitment per seasonal influenza vaccination.

The sample consisted of CD8+ T cells sorted from PBMCs, taken less than 6 days after vaccination. This receptor was taken from a man in his fifties who received an inactivated influenza vaccine.

The CDR3 is CASSLQGPNTGELFF. CDR3 coding DNA: TGTGCCAGCAGCTTACAGGGACCCAACACCGGGGAGCTGTTTTTT. The chain is built from TRBV7-9 and TRBJ2-2, with D perhaps assigned TRBD1 or TRBD2 (5 bases each). Germline lookup yields CDR1 SEHNR and CDR2 FQNEAQ (reference sequence). This CDR3 comprises 15 residues. V was trimmed by 2 bases and J by 2 bases, leaving 9 bases between them.